This TCR beta chain is drawn from a study of cytomegalovirus exposure and HLA in healthy donors (TCRdb year 2017). Context from the whole study: In an earlier analysis of fewer than 750 of the donors, under 300 Gb of sequence data and just under 120 million unique TCR beta sequences from 150 million to 200 million T cells were reported. Roughly five DR-DQ haplotypes were handled as single units for association and clustering, since linkage in the cohort was strong. High-throughput TCR immunosequencing, statistical association of individual TCRs with disease status, and machine learning were combined to predict cytomegalovirus infection status. The aim of the study was to test whether cataloging public T cell receptors could identify signatures of past pathogen exposure. HLA typing covered class I and class II loci at four-digit resolution. An early release covering more than 500 HLA-typed donors comprised roughly 300 gigabases of sequencing data and roughly 86 million unique TCR sequences. The later analysis used no new phenotypic data to find candidate immune exposures, relying instead on TCR beta sequences and their occurrence across donors. Every discovery cohort repertoire had been produced on one sequencing platform. Besides the first cohort of more than 650 subjects, a separate validation cohort made up of about 120 different subjects was used. The number of donors typed differed by locus, with about 629-630 for A, B, C, DRB1 and DQB1, more than 500 for DQA1, nearly 610 for DPA1, and approximately 470 for DPB1. The study used immunosequencing to profile the T cell repertoires of more than 650 subjects and linked those repertoires to cytomegalovirus serostatus. In a later genetic analysis, genome-wide SNP genotypes for about 65% of the roughly 700 donors were used, and that subset was treated as a discovery cohort. In a later analysis, previously published TCR beta repertoires from some 640 donors were re-analyzed and high-resolution HLA genotyping was added so that TCR occurrence patterns could be studied. Among 398 genotyped donors of the cohort, an average of roughly 240,000 unique TCR beta nucleotide sequences were sequenced per donor, roughly 20% of them non-productive. In an earlier analysis of 500 to 650 of the donors, high-throughput TCR beta sequencing was used to judge whether each TCR beta V gene segment behaved as functional or pseudogenic. Donor age, sex, ethnicity and CMV serostatus were compiled together with the repertoire data. Of the approximately 400 genotyped donors, approximately 82% fell in the genetic ancestry cluster associated with self-reported Caucasian donors.

In total, around 600 healthy bone marrow donors made up the cohort. Cohort members were all nominally healthy when sampled, although unrecorded immune exposures were likely present. The donor was CMV seronegative and belonged to the group of roughly 330 seronegative cohort members. Each donor provided a peripheral blood sample, and peripheral blood mononuclear cells were used for TCR beta sequencing. The Qiagen DNeasy Blood Extraction Kit was used to extract genomic DNA from the blood cell samples. The library was prepared using the immunoSEQ multiplex PCR assay. For the multiplex PCR, a mixture combining 60 forward primers for TCR Vbeta segments and 13 reverse primers for TCR Jbeta segments was used. The CDR3 region of rearranged TCR beta genes was amplified from genomic DNA with a multiplex PCR assay. The Illumina HiSeq System was used to sequence the amplified TCR beta libraries as 87-base-pair reads. The authors processed their data as follows. A later analysis counted about 76 million unique TCR beta chains across the 550 to 750 repertoires, and about 10 million of these chains were shared by at least two donors. Raw reads were error-corrected and collapsed into unique sequences by a nearest-neighbor algorithm in which closely related sequences were merged to remove PCR and sequencing errors. V, D and J gene segments were assigned by aligning CDR3 sequences to IMGT reference sequences. Each retained sequence needed at least a six-nucleotide match to both a V gene segment and a J gene segment. A rearrangement counted as productive if the CDR3 had no stop codons and remained in frame with V and J, and every other rearrangement counted as non-productive. CDR3 was defined by IMGT convention, running from the second conserved V-encoded cysteine to the conserved J-encoded phenylalanine. The earlier analysis of about 620 of the donors excluded sequences that lacked an unambiguous match to a single V gene segment. In an earlier analysis of some 590 of the donors, V segments were called functional above 56.7% productive rearrangements and were called segregating when the between-donor standard deviation exceeded 5%. To diagnose cytomegalovirus status from the catalog of TCR beta chain sequences, a statistical classification framework was built. V and J gene assignment, in a later analysis, came from comparing TCR nucleotide sequences with IMGT/GENE-DB human TR gene sequences. The TCRdist pipeline was used in a later analysis to assign CDR3 sequences and most-parsimonious VDJ recombination scenarios. A later analysis defined each TCR beta chain by its CDR3 amino acid sequence plus V-gene family, and excluded reads lacking a unique V-gene family. A later analysis removed roughly 590 highly shared, low-generation-probability nucleotide sequences to deal with suspected cross-contamination and a sequencing artifact. A later analysis calculated a clonal expansion index for each public chain from normalized within-repertoire ranks of inferred template counts. In a later analysis, generation probabilities were computed using a VDJ recombination model fitted to out-of-frame rearrangements, and the results were checked against IGoR. A later analysis scored TCR-TCR, TCR-HLA and TCR-CMV co-occurrence with hypergeometric tests, applying a repertoire-size bias correction to TCR pairs. False discovery rates were estimated in a later analysis by permuting HLA or CMV assignments 20 times. A later analysis grouped co-occurring TCRs with DBSCAN, adding TCRdist sequence similarity when clustering within HLA-allele-positive subsets. Co-occurrence clustering excluded repertoires with fewer than 30,000 or more than 120,000 public chains, plus five with anomalous nucleotide sharing. Held by TCRdb, this immuneACCESS table contains in-frame sequences only and omits some clones. Under half of the omission traces to an unresolved V gene where checked; the cause of the rest is unknown. V and J calls and clone size are as listed in that table; D and trimming were resolved from the DNA. The sample has 100,000 or so clones on record, about 80% of them singletons. Around 2.1% of the sample is held by the ten biggest clonotypes.

General findings and caveats noted by the study authors: In a later genetic analysis, a missense DCLRE1C variant was associated with V-gene and J-gene trimming of TCR beta chains, and the association was replicated in an independent cohort. Roughly 15 rarely observed V segments, including chromosome 9 orphons, were excluded from the earlier analysis of several hundred of the donors because counts were too low. In a later analysis, the rate of TCR association differed among HLA loci, with DRB1 alleles having the most associated TCRs and HLA-C alleles having the fewest. The classifier was reported to diagnose cytomegalovirus status with high specificity and sensitivity in both the original cohort and the validation cohort. In a later analysis, some 18,000 TCR beta sequences were associated with specific HLA alleles at a false discovery rate of 0.05. The 87-base-pair reads could not distinguish some IMGT-functional V segments, including TRBV6-2 and TRBV6-3, so those segments were excluded. This cohort had only TCR beta chains sequenced, and the lack of alpha or paired-chain data limited which features could be detected. A further reported finding was that TCR beta sequences accurately predicted the HLA-A and HLA-B alleles for most subjects in the first cohort. The authors suggested that the approach could potentially be extended to other disease states and immunological phenotypes. A later analysis reported that several top co-occurrence clusters appeared linked to parvovirus B19, influenza, CMV and Epstein-Barr virus. A cluster of highly shared sequence variants was judged likely to represent a technical artifact of the sequencing pipeline. In an earlier analysis of some 640 of the donors, most TCR beta V segments were observed in productive rearrangements about 87% or about 30% of the time, broadly matching IMGT annotations. Most CMV-associated TCR beta chains appeared to be HLA-restricted in a later analysis, and the HLA associations seemed to be driven largely by CMV exposure. Because some donors lacked HLA typing at each locus, the association tests relied only on the typed subset. CMV serostatus was the only immune exposure information available for the cohort. In a later analysis, HLA-associated TCR beta chains showed more clonal expansion and lower generation probabilities than non-associated chains that were equally common. In a later genetic analysis, fewer N-insertions in productive TCRs were reported among donors in an Asian-associated ancestry cluster than the roughly 700-donor mean. Most TCR sequences were seen in very few donors, while some public TCRs were found in many individuals. A few of the identified cytomegalovirus-associated TCR beta chains were confirmed in vitro to be specific for cytomegalovirus antigens. Assigning TCR associations to individual alleles was difficult when HLA alleles, especially DR and DQ, strongly co-occurred. The study listed 150 to 200 TCR beta chains as associated with cytomegalovirus. Sequencing depth was assumed to be roughly uniform across donors in the presence/absence analyses, though that assumption may not hold. Linkage disequilibrium might explain the correlated functional status among segregating V segments, but an unknown experimental factor could not be excluded.

The germline V gene (reference sequence) provides CDR1 SEHNR and CDR2 FQNEAQ. The CDR3 contains 13 residues, cysteine and phenylalanine counted. The DNA shown is the 39-base CDR3, in frame from base 1. V loses 4 bases of germline sequence and J loses 3 bases, and the interval between the two ends is 9 bases. This clone appeared a few times. Its binding antigen is unknown. Per-base quality was not reported, and no clone a single base away is much larger than it. The receptor was derived from a man aged 25-40 years in good health and CMV-seronegative. The receptor chain draws on TRBV7-9 and TRBJ1-1; a weak D assignment points to TRBD1 (5 bases agree). Sequencing was done on a sample of PBMCs. Here is the DNA: TGTGCCAGCAGCTCAGGGATTTACACTGAAGCTTTCTTT. Translated, this is CASSSGIYTEAFF.